This passage covers 8 T cell receptor beta chains from one sample sequenced in a study of cytomegalovirus exposure and HLA in healthy donors. A multiplex PCR was run with 60 Vbeta primers and 13 Jbeta primers. The method was immunoSEQ multiplex PCR; TCRdb's version includes in-frame clones alone and lacks a portion of them. The sample holds roughly 80,000 clones, around 82% seen once. Specimen: PBMCs. Receptors were obtained from a male donor in good health and CMV-seronegative.

The chain uses TRBV19 and TRBJ1-2; TRBD1 aligns across 8 bases. CDR1 is LNHDA and CDR2 is SQIVND in the germline V gene (reference sequence). Trimming cost V 6 bases and J 4 bases; bases outside gene matches: 4. The CDR3 covers 13 residues. The CDR3 here is CASRKDRGYGYTF. The CDR3 coding sequence is TGTGCCAGTAGAAAAGACAGGGGCTATGGCTACACCTTC.

This CDR3 reads CASRIQGLSTDTQYF. CDR3 DNA sequence: TGTGCCAGCAGGATACAGGGGCTTAGCACAGATACGCAGTATTTT. The gene calls are TRBV2 and TRBJ2-3; TRBD1 aligns across 7 bases. The V and J ends lost 6 bases and 0 bases, in that order; junction bases with no gene match: 6. Germline V gives CDR1 SNHLY, CDR2 FYNNEI. There are 15 residues in the CDR3.

The J gene is TRBJ2-7, the V gene TRBV7-2; D uncertain. CDR3 length: 11 amino acids. CDR1 and CDR2 from the germline V gene are SGHTA and FQGNSA. Between the trimmed V and J ends, which lost 2 bases and 6 bases, there was a span of 5 bases. In DNA, the CDR3 is TGTGCCAGCAGCTTATATCGCGAGCAGTACTTC. Its protein is CASSLYREQYF.

The chain uses TRBV2 and TRBJ2-7; a possible D gene is TRBD2 (6 bases). Germline lookup yields CDR1 SNHLY and CDR2 FYNNEI. The CDR3 runs to 14 residues. The V end was cut by 6 bases, the J end by 6 bases, with 18 bases between. In DNA form, the CDR3 reads TGTGCCAGCAGAGTTAGCGGTAGCGCTTTCGAGCAGTACTTC. Translated: CASRVSGSAFEQYF.

The chain is built from TRBV9 and TRBJ2-3, with TRBD2 matching 11 bases. The CDR3 covers 18 residues. Germline V CDR1 and CDR2: SGDLS, YYNGEE. With V trimmed by 1 base and J by 7 bases, 14 bases remained unmatched. This chain's CDR3 is CASSVHSGGAGGLNTQYF. CDR3 DNA sequence: TGTGCCAGCAGCGTACATAGCGGGGGGGCTGGTGGGTTGAATACGCAGTATTTT.

A few counts support this clone. A read error may account for a junction end that differs from germline. The V gene is TRBV7-9, the J gene TRBJ1-1; no reliable D call. CDR3 length: 11 amino acids. CDR1 and CDR2 (germline): SEHNR, FQNEAQ (reference sequence). The CDR3 bases are TGTGCCAGCAGCTTAGGTAGTGGTATGCAATTT. As protein: CASSLGSGMQF. The full variable domain, with the rest looked up from reference TRBV7-9 and TRBJ1-1, is DTGVSQNPRHKITKRGQNVTFRCDPISEHNRLYWYRQTLGQGPEFLTYFQNEAQLEKSRLLSDRFSAERPKGSFSTLEIQRTEQGDSAMYLCASSLGSGMQFGQGTRLTVV.

This chain links TRBV5-4 with TRBJ2-1, with 7 bases that match TRBD2. In germline, CDR1 is SGHNT, CDR2 YYREEE (reference sequence). V was pared by 1 base and J by 7 bases, with 11 bases of the junction left unmatched. This CDR3 contains 16 residues. CDR3 loop: CASSLRWGLGGNEQFF. DNA of the CDR3: TGTGCCAGCAGCTTGCGCTGGGGGTTGGGGGGGAATGAGCAGTTCTTC.

The chain has TRBV4-1 and TRBJ1-3; 7 bases are shared with TRBD1. The germline gives CDR1 MGHRA, CDR2 YSYEKL. The CDR3 consists of 17 residues. Trimming at V came to 0 bases and at J to 0 bases, leaving 5 bases not matched to a gene. The CDR3 sequence: CASSQEGDSFSGNTIYF. The CDR3, as DNA: TGCGCCAGCAGCCAAGAAGGGGACAGTTTCTCTGGAAACACCATATATTTT.